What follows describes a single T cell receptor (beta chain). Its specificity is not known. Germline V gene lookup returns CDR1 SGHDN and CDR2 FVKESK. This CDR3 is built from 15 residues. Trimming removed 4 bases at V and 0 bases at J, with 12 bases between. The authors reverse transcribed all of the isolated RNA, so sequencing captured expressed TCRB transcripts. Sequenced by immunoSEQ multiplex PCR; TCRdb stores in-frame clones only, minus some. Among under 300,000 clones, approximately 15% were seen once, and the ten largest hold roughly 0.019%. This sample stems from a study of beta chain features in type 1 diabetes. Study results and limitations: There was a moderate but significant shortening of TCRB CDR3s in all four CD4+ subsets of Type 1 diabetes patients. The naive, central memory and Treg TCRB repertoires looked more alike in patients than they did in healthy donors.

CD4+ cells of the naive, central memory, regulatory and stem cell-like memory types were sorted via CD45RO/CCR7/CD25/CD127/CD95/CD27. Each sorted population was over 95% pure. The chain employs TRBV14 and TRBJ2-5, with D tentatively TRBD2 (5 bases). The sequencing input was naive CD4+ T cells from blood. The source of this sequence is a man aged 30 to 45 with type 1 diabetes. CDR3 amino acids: CASSPRATYQETQYF. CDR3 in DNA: TGTGCCAGCAGCCCGCGGGCCACGTACCAAGAGACCCAGTACTTC.